These 11 T cell receptor beta chains were all obtained from the same sample, sequenced in a study of blood T cell repertoires in COVID-19. The protocol was immunoSEQ multiplex PCR, while the TCRdb copy is restricted to in-frame clones and leaves out a portion. The sample lists some 180,000 clones, 70% to 90% occurring once. Sequencing was performed on peripheral blood. These receptors all stem from a man aged 40-50 years with active or convalescent COVID-19.

The chain uses TRBV7-2 and TRBJ1-2; D is possibly TRBD1 (5 bases). CDR3 length: 15 amino acids. V lost 1 base and J 4 bases, leaving 13 bases between the germline ends. The germline V gene encodes CDR1 SGHTA and CDR2 FQGNSA. The CDR3 region is CASSLGPGDRYGYTF. In DNA form, the CDR3 reads TGTGCCAGCAGCTTAGGCCCGGGGGACCGCTATGGCTACACCTTC. Variable domain in full (rest from reference TRBV7-2 and TRBJ1-2): GAGVSQSPSNKVTEKGKDVELRCDPISGHTALYWYRQSLGQGLEFLIYFQGNSAPDKSGLPSDRFSAERTGGSVSTLTIQRTQQEDSAVYLCASSLGPGDRYGYTFGSGTRLTVV.

The chain combines TRBV28 with TRBJ1-6; 8 bases map to TRBD1. J gave up 10 bases and V 7 bases, and 15 bases lay outside the gene matches. The CDR3 length is 16 residues. Germline CDR1 and CDR2: MDHEN and SYDVKM. This CDR3 reads CASIGGTTGVTSPLHF. In nucleotides, the CDR3 is TGTGCCAGCATTGGGGGAACGACAGGGGTGACATCACCCCTCCACTTT.

The sample holds a few counts of this clone. The chain combines TRBV28 with TRBJ1-2; D unresolved. This CDR3 has 13 residues. The V end lost 3 bases, the J end lost 8 bases, and 13 bases lay between the germline ends. Germline V gene sequence: CDR1 MDHEN, CDR2 SYDVKM. CDR3 sequence reads: CASSLSGRGGYTF. The CDR3 nucleotides read TGTGCCAGCAGTTTGTCGGGGAGAGGCGGCTACACCTTC.

This rearrangement joins TRBV10-3 to TRBJ2-7, with D possibly matching TRBD1 (5 bases). The CDR3 is 12 residues long. V was clipped by 10 bases and J by 1 base, with 11 bases between them. CDR1 and CDR2 (germline): ENHRY, SYGVKD. The CDR3 bases are TGTGCCACAACAGGCGATTCCTACGAGCAGTACTTC. Encoded protein: CATTGDSYEQYF.

This chain joins TRBV28 and TRBJ2-1, with 7 bases aligning to TRBD1. Looked up from germline, CDR1 is MDHEN and CDR2 is SYDVKM. V lost 10 bases and J lost 4; bases outside the gene matches: 10. This CDR3 has 14 residues. The CDR3, as DNA: TGTGCCACCCAGGGGGAGCCCTCTTACAATGAGCAGTTCTTC. Translation gives CATQGEPSYNEQFF. The full variable domain, rest sourced from reference TRBV28 and TRBJ2-1, is DVKVTQSSRYLVKRTGEKVFLECVQDMDHENMFWYRQDPGLGLRLIYFSYDVKMKEKGDIPEGYSVSREKKERFSLILESASTNQTSMYLCATQGEPSYNEQFFGPGTRLTVL.

The rearrangement uses TRBV3-1 (or the pseudogene TRBV3-2) and TRBJ1-4; 7 positions match TRBD1. J gave up 0 bases and V 5 bases, and 6 bases lay outside the gene matches. This CDR3 is 16 amino acids long. Germline lookup yields CDR1 LGHDT and CDR2 YNNKEL (reference sequence). CDR3 amino acids: CASSARDRPTNEKLFF. The CDR3 DNA sequence: TGTGCCAGCAGCGCCCGGGACAGACCAACTAATGAAAAACTGTTTTTT.

This chain joins TRBV7-2 and TRBJ1-5; the D gene is possibly TRBD1 (5 bases). Germline values: CDR1 SGHTA, CDR2 FQGNSA. V lost 1 base, J lost 5 bases, and 15 bases lay in between. CDR3 length equals 16 residues. CDR3 DNA sequence: TGTGCCAGCAGCTTAGGGTTAAGTGGGGCCCATCAGCCCCAGCATTTT. It codes for CASSLGLSGAHQPQHF.

The rearrangement joins TRBV5-5 to TRBJ1-4, with D maybe TRBD1 (5 bases). The CDR3 extends over 14 amino acids. The germline gives CDR1 SGHKS, CDR2 YYEKEE (reference sequence). Trimming pared 2 bases from V and 3 bases from J, leaving 8 bases between. The CDR3 nucleotides read TGTGCCAGCAGCTTTATACAGGCTAATGAAAAACTGTTTTTT. Protein: CASSFIQANEKLFF.

The chain uses TRBV13 and TRBJ2-3, with TRBD2 matching over 8 bases. Germline CDR1 is PRHDT and CDR2 is FYEKMQ (reference sequence). The CDR3 runs 15 residues. Trimming cost V 5 bases and J 0 bases; bases outside gene matches: 4. The CDR3: CASSPSGSSTDTQYF. The CDR3 DNA reads TGTGCCAGCAGCCCGAGCGGGAGCAGCACAGATACGCAGTATTTT.

This chain links TRBV10-3 with TRBJ2-6, with no clear D. The CDR3 contains 13 residues. Trimming shortened V by 6 bases and J by 4 bases, and 7 bases separated the two germline ends. The germline gives CDR1 ENHRY, CDR2 SYGVKD. DNA of the CDR3: TGTGCCATCAGGATTGCGGGGGCCAACGTCCTGACTTTC. It is translated as CAIRIAGANVLTF.

The J gene is TRBJ2-7, the V gene TRBV6-2 or TRBV6-3; D possibly corresponds to TRBD1 (6 bases). V was shortened by 2 bases and J by 2 bases, with 19 bases between the two germline ends. Germline V gene data show CDR1 as MNHEY and CDR2 as SVGEGT. There are 17 residues in the CDR3. CDR3 nucleotides: TGTGCCAGCAGTTACCCCCAGGGGCCCTACCTAACCTACGAGCAGTACTTC. Its protein is CASSYPQGPYLTYEQYF.